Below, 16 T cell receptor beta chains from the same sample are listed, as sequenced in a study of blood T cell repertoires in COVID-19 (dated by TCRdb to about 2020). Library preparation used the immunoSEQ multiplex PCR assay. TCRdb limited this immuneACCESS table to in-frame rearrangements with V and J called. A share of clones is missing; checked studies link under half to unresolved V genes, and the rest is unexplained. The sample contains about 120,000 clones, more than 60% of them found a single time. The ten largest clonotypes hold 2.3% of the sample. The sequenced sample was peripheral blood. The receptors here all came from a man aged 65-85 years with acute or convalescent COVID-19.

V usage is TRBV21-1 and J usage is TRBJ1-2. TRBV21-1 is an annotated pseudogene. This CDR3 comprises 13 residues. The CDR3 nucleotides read TGTGCCAGCAGCAAAGCGCCGGGGTTTGGCTACACCTTC. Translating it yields CASSKAPGFGYTF.

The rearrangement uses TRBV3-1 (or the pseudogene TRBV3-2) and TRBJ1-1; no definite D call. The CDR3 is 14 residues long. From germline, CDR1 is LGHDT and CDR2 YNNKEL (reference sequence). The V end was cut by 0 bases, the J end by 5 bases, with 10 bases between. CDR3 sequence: CASSQDWGGTEAFF. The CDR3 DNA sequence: TGTGCCAGCAGCCAAGACTGGGGAGGGACTGAAGCTTTCTTT.

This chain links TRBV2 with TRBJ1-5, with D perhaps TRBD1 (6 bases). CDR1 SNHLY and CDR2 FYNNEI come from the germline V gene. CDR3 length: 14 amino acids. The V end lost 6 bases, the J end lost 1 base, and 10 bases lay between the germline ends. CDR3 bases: TGTGCCAGCAGAACAGGGACGAGCAATCAGCCCCAGCATTTT. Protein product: CASRTGTSNQPQHF. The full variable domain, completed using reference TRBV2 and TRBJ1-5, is EPEVTQTPSHQVTQMGQEVILRCVPISNHLYFYWYRQILGQKVEFLVSFYNNEISEKSEIFDDQFSVERPDGSNFTLKIRSTKLEDSAMYFCASRTGTSNQPQHFGDGTRLSIL.

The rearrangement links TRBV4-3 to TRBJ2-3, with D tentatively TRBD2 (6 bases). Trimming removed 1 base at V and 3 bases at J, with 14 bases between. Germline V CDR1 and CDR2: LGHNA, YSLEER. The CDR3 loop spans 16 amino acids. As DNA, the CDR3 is TGCGCCAGCAGCCAAGGAGGGGTCGGAGGGACAGATACGCAGTATTTT. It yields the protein CASSQGGVGGTDTQYF.

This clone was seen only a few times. The CDR3 DNA follows: TGCAGCGTTTGGGACAGGGATAGCAATCAGCCCCAGCATTTT. Its translation: CSVWDRDSNQPQHF. The gene calls are TRBV29-1 and TRBJ1-5; TRBD1 matches 9 bases. CDR1 is SQVTM, CDR2 ANQGSEA, per germline. The junction had 2 bases not matched to a gene; V was cut back by 5 bases and J by 0 bases. The CDR3 covers 14 residues.

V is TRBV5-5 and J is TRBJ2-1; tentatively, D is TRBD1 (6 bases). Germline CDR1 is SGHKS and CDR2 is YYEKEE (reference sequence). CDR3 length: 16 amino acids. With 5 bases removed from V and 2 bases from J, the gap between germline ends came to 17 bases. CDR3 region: CASSFSPGAPYNEQFF. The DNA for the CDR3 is TGTGCCAGCAGTTTCTCCCCAGGGGCTCCCTACAATGAGCAGTTCTTC.

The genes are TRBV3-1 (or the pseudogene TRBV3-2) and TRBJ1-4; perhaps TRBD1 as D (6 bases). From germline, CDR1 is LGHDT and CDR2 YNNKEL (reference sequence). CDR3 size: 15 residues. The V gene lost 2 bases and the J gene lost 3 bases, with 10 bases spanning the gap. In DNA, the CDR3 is TGTGCCAGCAGCCAACCAGGGGCAGCTAATGAAAAACTGTTTTTT. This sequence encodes CASSQPGAANEKLFF.

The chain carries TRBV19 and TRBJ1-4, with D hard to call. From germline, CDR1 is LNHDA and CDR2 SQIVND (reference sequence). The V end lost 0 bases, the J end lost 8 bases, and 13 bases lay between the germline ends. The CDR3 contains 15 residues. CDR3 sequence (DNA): TGTGCCAGTAGTATAGATTTATATCGGGGAGAAAAACTGTTTTTT. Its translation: CASSIDLYRGEKLFF.

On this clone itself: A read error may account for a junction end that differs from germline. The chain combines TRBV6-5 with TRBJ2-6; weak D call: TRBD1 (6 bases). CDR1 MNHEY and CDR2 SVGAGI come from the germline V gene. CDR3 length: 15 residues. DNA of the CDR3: TGTGCCAGCAGGCCTCGGACAGCTGGCGCCAACGTCCTGACTTTC. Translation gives CASRPRTAGANVLTF.

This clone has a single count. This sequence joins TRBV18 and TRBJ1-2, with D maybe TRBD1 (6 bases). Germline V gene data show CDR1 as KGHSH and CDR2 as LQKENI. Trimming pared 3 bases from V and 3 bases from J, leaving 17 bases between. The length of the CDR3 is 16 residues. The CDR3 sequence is CASSPLGGAEDYGYTF. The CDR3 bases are TGTGCCAGCTCACCCTTAGGGGGGGCGGAGGACTATGGCTACACCTTC.

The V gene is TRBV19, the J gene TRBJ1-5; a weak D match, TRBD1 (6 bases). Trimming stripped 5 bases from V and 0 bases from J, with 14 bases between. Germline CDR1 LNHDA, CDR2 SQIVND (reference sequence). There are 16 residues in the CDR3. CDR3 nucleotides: TGTGCCAGTAGTCCCGGACAGAGCTATAGCAATCAGCCCCAGCATTTT. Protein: CASSPGQSYSNQPQHF.

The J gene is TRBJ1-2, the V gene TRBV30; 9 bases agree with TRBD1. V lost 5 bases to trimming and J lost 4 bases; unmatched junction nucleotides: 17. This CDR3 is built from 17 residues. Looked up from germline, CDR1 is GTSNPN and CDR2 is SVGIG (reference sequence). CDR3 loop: CAWAAPYPATGGYGYTF. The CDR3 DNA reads TGTGCCTGGGCGGCCCCATACCCGGCGACAGGGGGCTATGGCTACACCTTC.

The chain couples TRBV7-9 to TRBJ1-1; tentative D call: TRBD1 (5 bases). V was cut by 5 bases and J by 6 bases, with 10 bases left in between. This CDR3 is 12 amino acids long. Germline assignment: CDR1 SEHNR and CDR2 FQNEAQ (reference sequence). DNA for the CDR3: TGTGCCAGCAGCGAACAGGTCTCTGAAGCTTTCTTT. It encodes CASSEQVSEAFF. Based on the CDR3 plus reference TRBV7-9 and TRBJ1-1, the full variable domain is DTGVSQNPRHKITKRGQNVTFRCDPISEHNRLYWYRQTLGQGPEFLTYFQNEAQLEKSRLLSDRFSAERPKGSFSTLEIQRTEQGDSAMYLCASSEQVSEAFFGQGTRLTVV.

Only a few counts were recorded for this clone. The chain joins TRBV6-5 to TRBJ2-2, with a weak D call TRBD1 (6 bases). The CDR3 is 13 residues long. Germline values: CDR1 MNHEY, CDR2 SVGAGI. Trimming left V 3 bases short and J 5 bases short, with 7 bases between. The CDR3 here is CASSYGTTGELFF. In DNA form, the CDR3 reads TGTGCCAGCAGTTATGGGACAACCGGGGAGCTGTTTTTT.

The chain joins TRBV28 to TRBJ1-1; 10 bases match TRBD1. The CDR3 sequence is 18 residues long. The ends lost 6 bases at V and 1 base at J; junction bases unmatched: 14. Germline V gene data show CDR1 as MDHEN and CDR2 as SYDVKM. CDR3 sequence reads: CASSKTPRQGAWNTEAFF. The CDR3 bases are TGTGCCAGCAGCAAGACACCTAGACAGGGGGCTTGGAACACTGAAGCTTTCTTT.

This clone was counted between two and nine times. The CDR3 coding sequence is TGCGCCAGCAGCTTAAGGGGGCCGGGGATGAACACTGAAGCTTTCTTT. This codes for CASSLRGPGMNTEAFF. The rearrangement links TRBV5-1 to TRBJ1-1, with TRBD1 matching over 7 bases. The CDR3 runs 16 residues. Germline-derived CDR1 and CDR2 are SGHRS and YFSETQ. Trimming at V came to 2 bases and at J to 0 bases, leaving 7 bases not matched to a gene.